The entry below gives a single T cell receptor (beta chain) sequence along with its context. Its cognate antigen has yet to be identified. Nothing much larger sits one base from this clone, and base qualities are not available. Whole blood was collected in K2EDTA tubes by collaborating institutions according to the institutions' own protocols. For TCRbeta analysis, collaborators shipped samples as frozen whole blood, isolated PBMCs, or DNA extracted from either of those sample types. The sample belongs to a study of blood T cell repertoires in COVID-19 (dated by TCRdb to 2020 to 2022). Background on the whole study: Samples from collaborators originated in the United States, Italy and Spain and spanned both the acute and convalescent phases of COVID-19. The prospective study material was composed of cDNA or gDNA derived from T cells, B-cell-depleted T cells, or PBMCs. The dataset comprised deeply sampled blood TCRbeta repertoires from subjects exposed to, actively infected with, or recovered from COVID-19. The repertoires were made available in a free public database intended to serve as a resource for research on the immune response to SARS-CoV-2. Samples were obtained from the ongoing ImmuneRACE study (first 160 participants) and from roughly 1,300 subjects provided by 6 global collaborators. Nearly every sample came with metadata listing a de-identified subject ID, COVID-19 status, age in years and sex. Where available, HLA class I and class II types were obtained from metadata supplied by the sample provider rather than from assay-based typing. Broader findings and caveats from the paper: How much clinical and demographic metadata was included differed by source and by participant, and the metadata was provided uncurated.

TCRbeta CDR3 regions were amplified from genomic DNA by means of the immunoSEQ Assay, a bias-controlled multiplex PCR. Per the authors' processing: Nucleated cell counts per sample were estimated from amplification of reference gene primers within the assay. To quantify the absolute abundance of each unique TCRbeta CDR3 rearrangement, sequence reads were collapsed and filtered. For each sample, productive Simpson clonality was calculated by taking the square root of Simpson's diversity index across productive rearrangements. The table comes from immuneACCESS by way of TCRdb, which keeps in-frame sequences with V and J called. Part of the clones is missing from these tables; in studies checked, under half for an unresolved V gene and the rest for unknown reasons. V and J calls and clone size come straight from that table; D and trimming were deduced from the DNA. The table for this sample lists over 30,000 clones; 81% of them were counted only once. Approximately 30% of the sample is held by the ten biggest clonotypes.

The germline V gene yields SGDLS for CDR1 and YYNGEE for CDR2. Measured from the cysteine to the phenylalanine, the CDR3 is 18 residues long. The CDR3 DNA has 54 bases and is translated from base 1. For this chain, trimming is 3 bases at the V end and 4 bases at the J end, and the number of junction bases without a gene match is 6. The chain links TRBV9 with TRBJ2-2; the junction holds 16 bases that match TRBD2. The source material was peripheral blood. The TCR originated in a man at least 80 years old with active or convalescent COVID-19. The encoded CDR3 is CASSAGTSGGAVTGELFF. The sequence in DNA is TGTGCCAGCAGCGCGGGGACTAGCGGGGGGGCCGTCACCGGGGAGCTGTTTTTT.